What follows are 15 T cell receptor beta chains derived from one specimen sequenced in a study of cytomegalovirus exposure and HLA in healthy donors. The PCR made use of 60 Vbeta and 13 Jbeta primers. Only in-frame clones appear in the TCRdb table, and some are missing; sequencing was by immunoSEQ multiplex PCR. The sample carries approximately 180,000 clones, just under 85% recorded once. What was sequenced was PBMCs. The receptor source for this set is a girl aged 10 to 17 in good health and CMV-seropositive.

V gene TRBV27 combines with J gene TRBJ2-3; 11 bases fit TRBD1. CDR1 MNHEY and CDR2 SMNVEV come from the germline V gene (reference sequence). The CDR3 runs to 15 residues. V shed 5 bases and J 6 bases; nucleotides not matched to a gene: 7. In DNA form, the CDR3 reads TGTGCCAGCAGTCCCCGGACAGGGGGCCGGGATACGCAGTATTTT. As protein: CASSPRTGGRDTQYF.

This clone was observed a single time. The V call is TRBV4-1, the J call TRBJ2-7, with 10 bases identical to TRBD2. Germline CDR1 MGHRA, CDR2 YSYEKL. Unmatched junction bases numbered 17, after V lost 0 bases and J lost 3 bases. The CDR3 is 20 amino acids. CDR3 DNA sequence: TGCGCCAGCAGCCAAGAGGGTCTTCGTCCAGGACTAGCGGCCCTCTACGAGCAGTACTTC. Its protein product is CASSQEGLRPGLAALYEQYF.

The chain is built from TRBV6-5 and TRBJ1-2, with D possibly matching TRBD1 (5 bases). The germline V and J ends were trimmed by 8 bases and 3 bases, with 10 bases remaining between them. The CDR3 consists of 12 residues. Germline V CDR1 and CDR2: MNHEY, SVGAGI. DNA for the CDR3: TGTGCCAGCGCAGGGAAGGACTATGGCTACACCTTC. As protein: CASAGKDYGYTF.

The CDR3 bases are TGTGCCAGCAGGACGACAGGGGGCGGAAACACCATATATTTT. Its protein product is CASRTTGGGNTIYF. This chain uses TRBV28 with TRBJ1-3; the match to TRBD1 covers 10 bases. In germline, CDR1 is MDHEN, CDR2 SYDVKM. The CDR3 has 14 amino acids. With V trimmed by 6 bases and J by 4 bases, 3 bases remained unmatched.

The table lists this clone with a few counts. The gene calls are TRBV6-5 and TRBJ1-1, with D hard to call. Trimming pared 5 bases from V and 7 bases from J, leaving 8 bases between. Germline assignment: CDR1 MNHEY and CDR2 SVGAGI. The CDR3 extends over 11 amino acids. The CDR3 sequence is CASSRNFEAFF. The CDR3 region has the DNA TGTGCCAGCAGTCGAAACTTTGAAGCTTTCTTT.

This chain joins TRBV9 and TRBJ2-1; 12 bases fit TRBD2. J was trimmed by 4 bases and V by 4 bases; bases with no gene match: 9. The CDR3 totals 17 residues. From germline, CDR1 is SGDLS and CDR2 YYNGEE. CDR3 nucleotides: TGTGCCAGCAGCTTACCGGCTAGCGGGGGGGTGTACAATGAGCAGTTCTTC. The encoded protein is CASSLPASGGVYNEQFF.

The CDR3 DNA follows: TGCGCCAGCTCGACAGGGAGTGGGTACGAGCAGTACTTC. Translated: CASSTGSGYEQYF. The V and J genes are TRBV10-1 and TRBJ2-7, with 7 positions matching TRBD1. Trimming took 8 bases from V and 4 from J; bases not matched to a gene: 8. Germline CDR1 and CDR2: WNHNN and SYGVQD (reference sequence). The CDR3 loop spans 13 amino acids.

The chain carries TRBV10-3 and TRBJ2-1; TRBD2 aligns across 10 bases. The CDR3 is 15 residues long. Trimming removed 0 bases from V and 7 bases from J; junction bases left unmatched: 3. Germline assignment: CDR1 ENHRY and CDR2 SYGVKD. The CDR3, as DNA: TGTGCCATCAGTGAGTCGTCTAGCGGGGGAAATGAGCAGTTCTTC. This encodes CAISESSSGGNEQFF.

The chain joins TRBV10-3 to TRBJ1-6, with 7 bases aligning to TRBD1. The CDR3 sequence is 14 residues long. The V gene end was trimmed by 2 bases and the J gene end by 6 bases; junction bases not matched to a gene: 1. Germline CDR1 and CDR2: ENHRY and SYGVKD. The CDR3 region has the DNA TGTGCCATCAGTGAGGACAGGGTTAATTCACCCCTCCACTTT. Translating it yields CAISEDRVNSPLHF.

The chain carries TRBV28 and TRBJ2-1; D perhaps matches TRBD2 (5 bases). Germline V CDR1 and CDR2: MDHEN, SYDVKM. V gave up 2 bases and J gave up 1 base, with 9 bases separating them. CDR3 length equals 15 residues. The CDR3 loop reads CASSLPRASYNEQFF. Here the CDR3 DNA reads TGTGCCAGCAGTTTACCGAGGGCGTCCTACAATGAGCAGTTCTTC.

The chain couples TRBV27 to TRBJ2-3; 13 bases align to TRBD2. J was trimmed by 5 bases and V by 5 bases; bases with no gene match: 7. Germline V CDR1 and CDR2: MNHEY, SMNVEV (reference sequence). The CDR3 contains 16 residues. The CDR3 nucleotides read TGTGCCAGCAGTAACTCACTAGCGGGGGGGCAAGATACGCAGTATTTT. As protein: CASSNSLAGGQDTQYF.

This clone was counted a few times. The CDR3 region is CASGTLAGGLYEQYF. CDR3 DNA sequence: TGTGCCAGCGGGACCTTAGCGGGGGGCCTCTACGAGCAGTACTTC. The chain carries TRBV6-1 and TRBJ2-7, with 10 bases fitting TRBD2. Germline-derived CDR1 and CDR2 are MNHNS and SASEGT. The CDR3 consists of 15 residues. With 8 bases clipped from V and 3 bases from J, the junction kept 10 bases outside the gene matches.

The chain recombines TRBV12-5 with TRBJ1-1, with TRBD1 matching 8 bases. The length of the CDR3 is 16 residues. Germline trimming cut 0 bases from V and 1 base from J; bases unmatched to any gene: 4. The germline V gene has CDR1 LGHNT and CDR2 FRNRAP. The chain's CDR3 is CASGLVRQGSNTEAFF. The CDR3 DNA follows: TGTGCTAGTGGTTTGGTCCGACAGGGGTCGAACACTGAAGCTTTCTTT.

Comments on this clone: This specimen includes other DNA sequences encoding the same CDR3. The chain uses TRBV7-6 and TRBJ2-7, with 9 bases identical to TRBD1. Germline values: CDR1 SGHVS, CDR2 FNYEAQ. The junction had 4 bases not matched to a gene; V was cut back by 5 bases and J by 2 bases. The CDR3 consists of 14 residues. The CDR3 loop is CASSPGTGTYEQYF. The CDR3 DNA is TGTGCCAGCAGCCCCGGGACAGGGACCTACGAGCAGTACTTC. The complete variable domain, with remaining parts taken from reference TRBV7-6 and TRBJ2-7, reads GAGVSQSPRYKVTKRGQDVALRCDPISGHVSLYWYRQALGQGPEFLTYFNYEAQQDKSGLPNDRFSAERPEGSISTLTIQRTEQRDSAMYRCASSPGTGTYEQYFGPGTRLTVT.

The CDR3 DNA sequence: TGTGCCAGCAGTTTATCAGCCACAGATACGCAGTATTTT. Protein: CASSLSATDTQYF. This chain joins TRBV27 and TRBJ2-3; D is uncertain. From germline, CDR1 is MNHEY and CDR2 SMNVEV (reference sequence). V lost 0 bases and J 2 bases, leaving 3 bases between the germline ends. This CDR3 comprises 13 residues.